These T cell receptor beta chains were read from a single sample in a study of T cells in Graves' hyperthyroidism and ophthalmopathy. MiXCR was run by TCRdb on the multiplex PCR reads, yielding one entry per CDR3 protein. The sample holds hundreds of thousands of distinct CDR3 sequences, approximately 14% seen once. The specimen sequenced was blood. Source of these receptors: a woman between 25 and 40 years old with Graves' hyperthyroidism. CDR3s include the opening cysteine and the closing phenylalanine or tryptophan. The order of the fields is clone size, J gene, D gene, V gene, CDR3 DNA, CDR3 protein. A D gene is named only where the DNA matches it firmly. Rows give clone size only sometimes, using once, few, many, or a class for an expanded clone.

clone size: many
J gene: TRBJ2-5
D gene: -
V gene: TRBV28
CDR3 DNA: TGTGCCAGCACCCCGGTGGGCCGCTGGGAGACCCAGTACTTC
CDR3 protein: CASTPVGRWETQYF

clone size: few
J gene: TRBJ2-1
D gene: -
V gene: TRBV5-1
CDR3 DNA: TGCGCCAGCAGCTTGGGGATAGCAGGGGGGGGTTTCAATGAGCAGTTCTTC
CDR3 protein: CASSLGIAGGGFNEQFF

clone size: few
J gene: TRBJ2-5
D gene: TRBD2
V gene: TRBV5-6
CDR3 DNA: TGTGCCAGCAGCTCCTCCGGGACTAGCGGGAGATTAGGAGAGACCCAGTACTTC
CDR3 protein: CASSSSGTSGRLGETQYF

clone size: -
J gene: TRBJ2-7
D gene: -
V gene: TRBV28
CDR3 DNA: TGTGCCAGCAGTCGAGAATCCTTGGTCCAGTCGTCCTACGAGCAGTACTTC
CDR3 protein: CASSRESLVQSSYEQYF

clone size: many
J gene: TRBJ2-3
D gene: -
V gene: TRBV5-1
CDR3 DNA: TGCGCCAGCAGCTTGGAAGTGCGAGAGGATACGCAGTATTTT
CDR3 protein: CASSLEVREDTQYF

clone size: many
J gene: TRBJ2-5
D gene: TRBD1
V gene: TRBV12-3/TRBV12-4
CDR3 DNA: TGTGCCAGCAGTCCTACAGGGGTCGGCCAGTACTTC
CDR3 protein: CASSPTGVGQYF

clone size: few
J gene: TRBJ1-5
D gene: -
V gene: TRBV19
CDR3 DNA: TGTGCCAGTAGTATAGTCACGTCGAATCAGCCCCAGCATTTT
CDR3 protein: CASSIVTSNQPQHF

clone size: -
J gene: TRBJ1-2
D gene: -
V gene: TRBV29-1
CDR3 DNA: TGCAGCGTTGGGGGAAAGGGTAACTATGGCTACACCTTC
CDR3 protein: CSVGGKGNYGYTF

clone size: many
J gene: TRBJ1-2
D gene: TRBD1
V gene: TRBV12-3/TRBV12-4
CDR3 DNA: TGTGCCAGCAGTTTCCAGGGGGCGCGTGGCTACACCTTC
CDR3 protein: CASSFQGARGYTF

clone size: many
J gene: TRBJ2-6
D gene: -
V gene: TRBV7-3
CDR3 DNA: TGTGCCAGCAGCTTAACGGGGTCCGGGGCCAACGTCCTGACTTTC
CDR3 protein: CASSLTGSGANVLTF

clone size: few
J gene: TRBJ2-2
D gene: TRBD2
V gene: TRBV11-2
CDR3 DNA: TGTGCCAGCGGGAGACTAGCGGGAGGGCCTAACACCGGGGAGCTGTTTTTT
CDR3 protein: CASGRLAGGPNTGELFF

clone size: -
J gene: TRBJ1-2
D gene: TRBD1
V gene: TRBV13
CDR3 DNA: TGTGCCAGCAGCTTCGGACAGGGGGGTTATGGCTACACCTTC
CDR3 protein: CASSFGQGGYGYTF

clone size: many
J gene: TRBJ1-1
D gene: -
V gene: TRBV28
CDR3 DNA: TGTGCCAGCAGTACCTTGACGGGCCCTGAAGCTTTCTTT
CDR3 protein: CASSTLTGPEAFF

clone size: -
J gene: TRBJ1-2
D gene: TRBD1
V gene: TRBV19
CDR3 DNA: TGTGCCACAGGGGGGGCCACTATGCACTATGGCTACACCTTC
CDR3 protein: CATGGATMHYGYTF

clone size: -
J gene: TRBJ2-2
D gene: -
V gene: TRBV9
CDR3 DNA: TGTGCCAGCAGCCCCCCCGGCGGGCGGAGTTCGGGAAAAGAGCTGTTTTTT
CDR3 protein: CASSPPGGRSSGKELFF

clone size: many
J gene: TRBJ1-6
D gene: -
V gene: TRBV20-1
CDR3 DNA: TGCAGTGCTAGAGATCCTGGCCGAATGGACAATTCACCCCTCCACTTT
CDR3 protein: CSARDPGRMDNSPLHF

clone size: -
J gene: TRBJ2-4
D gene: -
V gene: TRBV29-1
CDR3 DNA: TGCAGCGTTCCAGAGGAAAACATTCAGTACTTC
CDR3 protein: CSVPEENIQYF

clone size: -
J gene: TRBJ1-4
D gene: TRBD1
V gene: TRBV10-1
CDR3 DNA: TGCGCCAGAGTACAGGGGGCGCGGGAAAAACTGTTTTTT
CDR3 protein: CARVQGAREKLFF

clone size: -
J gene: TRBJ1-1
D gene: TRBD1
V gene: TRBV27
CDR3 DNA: TGTGCCAGCAATCCAGGGGGGGGCTGGACTGAAGCTTTCTTT
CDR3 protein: CASNPGGGWTEAFF

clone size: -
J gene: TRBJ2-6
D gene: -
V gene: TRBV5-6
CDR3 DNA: TGTGCCAGCAGCTTGCCCGGGGCTGGGGCCAACGTCCTGACTTTC
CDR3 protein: CASSLPGAGANVLTF

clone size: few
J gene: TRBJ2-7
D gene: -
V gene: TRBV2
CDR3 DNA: TGTGCCAGCACCAGGACAGTAAATGGCGAGCAGTACTTC
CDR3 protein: CASTRTVNGEQYF

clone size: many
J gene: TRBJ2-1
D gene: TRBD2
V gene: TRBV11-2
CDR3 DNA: TGTGCCACCTCCGTGGGGGGGGGCAATGAGCAGTTCTTC
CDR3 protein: CATSVGGGNEQFF

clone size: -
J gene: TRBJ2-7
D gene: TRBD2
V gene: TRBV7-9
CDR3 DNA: TGTGCCAGCAGCCAACCGGGAGGCTACGAGCAGTACTTC
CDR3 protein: CASSQPGGYEQYF

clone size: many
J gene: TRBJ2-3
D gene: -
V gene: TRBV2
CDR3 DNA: TGTGCCAGCAGTGACTTAGGGATAATTGATACGCAGTATTTT
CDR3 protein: CASSDLGIIDTQYF

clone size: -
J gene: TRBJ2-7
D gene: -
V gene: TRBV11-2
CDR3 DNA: TGTGCCAGCAGCTTAGAATACTCGACTCCCTACGAGCAGTACTTC
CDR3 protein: CASSLEYSTPYEQYF

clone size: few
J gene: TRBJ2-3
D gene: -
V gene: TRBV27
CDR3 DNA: TGTGCCAGCAGCGGTACAGGGTCCAGCACAGATACGCAGTATTTT
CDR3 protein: CASSGTGSSTDTQYF

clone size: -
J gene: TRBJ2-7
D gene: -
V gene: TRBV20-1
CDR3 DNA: TGCAGTGCCCCCAAAGGAGGGGTACACGAGCAGTACTTC
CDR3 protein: CSAPKGGVHEQYF

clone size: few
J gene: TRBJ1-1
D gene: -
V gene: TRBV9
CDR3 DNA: TGTGCCAGCAGCCGGCGGGACACTGAAGCTTTCTTT
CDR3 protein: CASSRRDTEAFF

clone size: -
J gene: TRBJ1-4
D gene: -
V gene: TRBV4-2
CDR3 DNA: TGTGCCAGCAGCCGCAAGGGTGACGATGAAAAACTGTTTTTT
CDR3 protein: CASSRKGDDEKLFF

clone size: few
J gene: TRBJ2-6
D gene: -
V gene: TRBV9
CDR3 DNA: TGTGCCAGCAGCGCAGAAGGCATCTGGGGGACCGGGGCCAACGTCCTGACTTTC
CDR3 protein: CASSAEGIWGTGANVLTF

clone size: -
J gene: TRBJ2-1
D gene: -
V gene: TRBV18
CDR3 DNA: TGTGCCAGCTCACAAGAACCGTTTATGGGCGATGAGCAGTTCTTC
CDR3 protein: CASSQEPFMGDEQFF

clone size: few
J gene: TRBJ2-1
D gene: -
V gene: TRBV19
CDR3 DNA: TGTGCCAGTAGTAGGGGGGCGGGAGTCGGTGGTGAGCAGTTCTTC
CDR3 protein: CASSRGAGVGGEQFF

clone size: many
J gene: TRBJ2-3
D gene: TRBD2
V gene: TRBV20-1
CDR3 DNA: TGCAGTGCCGGACTAGCGGGAGGTCGTTGGGACACAGATACGCAGTATTTT
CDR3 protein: CSAGLAGGRWDTDTQYF

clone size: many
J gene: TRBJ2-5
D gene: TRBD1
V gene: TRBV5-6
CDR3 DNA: TGTGCCAGCAGCTTGGGGGGACAGGGGAATTTGGAGACCCAGTACTTC
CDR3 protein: CASSLGGQGNLETQYF

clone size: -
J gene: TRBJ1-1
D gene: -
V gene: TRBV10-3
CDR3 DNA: TGTGCCATCAGTGAGTCCGGAGCAGGGAACACTGAAGCTTTCTTT
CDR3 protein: CAISESGAGNTEAFF

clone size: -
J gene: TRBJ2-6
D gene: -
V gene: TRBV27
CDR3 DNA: TGTGCCAGCAGTCCATTCAGGGGTCAGGCTGGGGCCAACGTCCTGACTTTC
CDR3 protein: CASSPFRGQAGANVLTF

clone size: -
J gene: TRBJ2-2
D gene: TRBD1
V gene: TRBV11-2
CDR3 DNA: TGTGCCAGCAGCTTATTGAGGGGGCTTAGACAGGGTCGCGCCGGGGAGCTGTTTTTT
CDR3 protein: CASSLLRGLRQGRAGELFF

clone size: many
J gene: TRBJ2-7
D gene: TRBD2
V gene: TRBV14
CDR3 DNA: TGTGCCAGCAGCCAAGATGGGCGGGAGTCGGAGTTATACGAGCAGTACTTC
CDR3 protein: CASSQDGRESELYEQYF

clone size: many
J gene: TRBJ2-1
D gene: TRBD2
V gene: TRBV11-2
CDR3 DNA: TGTGCCAGCAGCTTAGGACTGCGGGCTAGCGGGGGGGATGAGCAGTTCTTC
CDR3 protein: CASSLGLRASGGDEQFF

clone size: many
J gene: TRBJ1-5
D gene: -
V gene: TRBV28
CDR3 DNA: TGTGCCAGCAGTTGGGGCACGGTCGGTAGCAATCAGCCCCAGCATTTT
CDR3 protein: CASSWGTVGSNQPQHF

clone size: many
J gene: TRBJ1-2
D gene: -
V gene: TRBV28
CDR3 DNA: TGTGCCAGCAGTTTATCCGGCAGGGGAAGTGATGGCTACACCTTC
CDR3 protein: CASSLSGRGSDGYTF

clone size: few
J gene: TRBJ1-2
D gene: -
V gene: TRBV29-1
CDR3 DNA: TGCAGCGTTGCGGCCCGAAGGGGGTCTGGCTACACCTTC
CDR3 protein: CSVAARRGSGYTF